These T cell receptor beta chains were read from a single sample in a study of CD8 T cells in Susac syndrome. Each CDR3 protein gets one entry after TCRdb re-called the immunoSEQ multiplex PCR reads with MiXCR. This sample has fewer than 150,000 distinct CDR3 sequences, with 85% to 95% found just once. The sequenced sample was CD8+ T cells from PBMCs. These receptor sequences come from a human donor in good health. Both conserved end residues are part of each CDR3. Each record gives: V gene, clone size, J gene, D gene, CDR3 protein, CDR3 DNA. D genes are given only for firm matches. A row's size may be missing; if present it is once, few, many or a size class.

>TRBV7-9|.|TRBJ2-2|.
CASSRAAPNTGELFF
TGTGCCAGCAGCAGGGCGGCGCCGAACACCGGGGAGCTGTTTTTT
>TRBV11-2|.|TRBJ2-7|.
CASRDTNLYSYEQYF
TGTGCCAGCAGGGATACTAACCTTTATTCCTACGAGCAGTACTTC
>TRBV7-9|once|TRBJ2-1|.
CASRPGIGNEQFF
TGTGCCAGCAGGCCGGGGATTGGCAATGAGCAGTTCTTC
>TRBV6-6|.|TRBJ1-5|TRBD1
CASSSTGGGSSQPQHF
TGTGCCAGCAGTTCCACAGGGGGCGGGAGTAGTCAGCCCCAGCATTTT
>TRBV29-1|.|TRBJ1-2|TRBD1
CSVEPRDRSYGYTF
TGCAGCGTTGAACCCAGGGACAGGAGTTATGGCTACACCTTC
>TRBV20-1|.|TRBJ2-1|TRBD2
CSATLLAGVNEQFF
TGCAGTGCTACACTCCTAGCGGGAGTCAATGAGCAGTTCTTC
>TRBV4-1|.|TRBJ2-7|.
CASSQEGTLYEQYF
TGCGCCAGCAGCCAAGAAGGGACCTTATACGAGCAGTACTTC
>TRBV3-1|.|TRBJ2-5|.
CASSQDLGLRAETQYF
TGTGCCAGCAGCCAAGATTTGGGGCTACGGGCGGAGACCCAGTACTTC
>TRBV20-1|.|TRBJ2-1|TRBD2
CSARDPPTSGTLLQQFF
TGCAGTGCTAGAGATCCCCCGACTAGCGGGACGCTCCTACAGCAGTTCTTC
>TRBV24-1|.|TRBJ2-7|.
CATSEGRTYEQYF
TGTGCCACCAGTGAAGGGAGGACCTACGAGCAGTACTTC
>TRBV2|.|TRBJ2-1|TRBD2
CASSVSGMFSYNEQFF
TGTGCCAGCAGTGTGAGCGGGATGTTCTCCTACAATGAGCAGTTCTTC
>TRBV13|.|TRBJ1-2|.
CASSLGRAVAGYTF
TGTGCCAGCAGCTTAGGCCGGGCAGTTGCTGGCTACACCTTC
>TRBV7-6|.|TRBJ2-7|TRBD2
CASSLLPGRGLDEQYF
TGTGCCAGCAGCTTATTGCCCGGGAGGGGACTGGACGAGCAGTACTTC
>TRBV14|.|TRBJ2-3|.
CASSQYTDTQYF
TGTGCCAGCAGCCAATACACAGATACGCAGTATTTT
>TRBV27|.|TRBJ2-7|TRBD2
CASSFSGTSYEQYF
TGTGCCAGCAGTTTTAGCGGGACCTCCTACGAGCAGTACTTC
>TRBV29-1|.|TRBJ2-6|.
CSVEDLGGDNVLTF
TGCAGCGTTGAAGATCTAGGCGGGGACAACGTCCTGACTTTC
>TRBV2|.|TRBJ2-1|TRBD2
CASRTSGLYNEQFF
TGTGCCAGTCGGACTAGCGGCCTCTACAATGAGCAGTTCTTC
>TRBV25-1|once|TRBJ2-1|TRBD2
CASSSTGLAGVYEQFF
TGTGCCAGCAGCTCCACGGGGCTAGCGGGAGTGTATGAGCAGTTCTTC
>TRBV20-1|.|TRBJ2-1|.
CSAWARDTTYNEQFF
TGCAGTGCTTGGGCACGGGACACTACCTACAATGAGCAGTTCTTC
>TRBV27|few|TRBJ2-7|.
CASSLGGGRYEQYF
TGTGCCAGCAGTTTGGGAGGGGGCAGGTACGAGCAGTACTTC